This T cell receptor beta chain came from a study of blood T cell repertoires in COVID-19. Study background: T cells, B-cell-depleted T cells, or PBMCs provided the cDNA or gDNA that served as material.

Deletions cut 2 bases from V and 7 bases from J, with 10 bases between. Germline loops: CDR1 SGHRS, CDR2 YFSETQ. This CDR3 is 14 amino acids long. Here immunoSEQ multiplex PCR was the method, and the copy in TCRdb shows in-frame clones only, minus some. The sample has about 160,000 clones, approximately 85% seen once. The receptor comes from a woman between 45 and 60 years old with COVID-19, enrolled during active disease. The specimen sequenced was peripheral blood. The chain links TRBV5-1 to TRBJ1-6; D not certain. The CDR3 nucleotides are TGCGCCAGCAGCTTAGACGGGAACAATTCACCCCTCCACTTT. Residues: CASSLDGNNSPLHF.